Listed below are T cell receptor beta chains from one sample, sequenced in a study of blood T cell repertoires in COVID-19. TCRdb's table, derived via immunoSEQ multiplex PCR, lists solely in-frame clones and lacks some. Seen here are around 140,000 clones, about 90% observed once, and the top ten hold about 11%. Source material: PBMCs or T cells enriched from blood (not recorded which). The receptors were sampled from a man aged 55 to 70 who had recovered from COVID-19. Both conserved end residues are part of each CDR3. The D gene is left open where the match is weak. Rows may omit the clone size; those that give it use once, few, many or a size class.

>TRBD2|.|TRBJ2-1|TRBV4-1
TGCGCCAGCAGCCAAGGGGCCACTAGCGGGGGCTACAATGAGCAGTTCTTC
CASSQGATSGGYNEQFF
>.|.|TRBJ1-1|TRBV28
TGTGCCAGCACCGTGGACAGTTGGACTGAAGCTTTCTTT
CASTVDSWTEAFF
>TRBD1|.|TRBJ1-3|TRBV27
TGTGCCAGCAGTTTTACAGGGGGCTCTGGAAACACCATATATTTT
CASSFTGGSGNTIYF
>TRBD2|.|TRBJ2-7|TRBV10-3
TGTGCCATCAGTGAGATAGCGGGAGCCTCCTACGAGCAGTACTTC
CAISEIAGASYEQYF
>.|.|TRBJ2-2|TRBV5-4
TGTGCCAGCAGCTCCCTGGACATTACAGGGACCGGGGAGCTGTTTTTT
CASSSLDITGTGELFF
>.|.|TRBJ2-7|TRBV6-5
TGTGCCAGCAGTTACTCAGGGGTTTCGTCCCCCGAGCAGTACTTC
CASSYSGVSSPEQYF
>.|.|TRBJ1-1|TRBV5-8
TGTGCCAGCAGCTTGAGGGGGTTCACTGAAGCTTTCTTT
CASSLRGFTEAFF
>.|.|TRBJ2-7|TRBV18
TGTGCCAGCTCACACCGGGACACCCACCTTTTGTTATACGAGCAGTACTTC
CASSHRDTHLLLYEQYF
>.|.|TRBJ1-1|TRBV6-6
TGTGCCAGCAGTTACTCTAAGGGGATGAACACTGAAGCTTTCTTT
CASSYSKGMNTEAFF
>TRBD2|once|TRBJ2-2|TRBV10-3
TGTGCCTCAGCGGGGCCCGGGGAGCTGTTTTTT
CASAGPGELFF
>.|once|TRBJ2-3|TRBV5-1
TGCGCCAGCAGCCTGCTAGCTGCAGGAGGATCAGATACGCAGTATTTT
CASSLLAAGGSDTQYF
>.|once|TRBJ2-7|TRBV5-1
TGCGCCAGCAGCCTCGCCGGGACAAACTACGAGCAGTACTTC
CASSLAGTNYEQYF
>TRBD2|.|TRBJ2-3|TRBV7-9
TGTGCCAGCAGCTTAAATAGCGGGGAAAGACTCCCCGATACGCAGTATTTT
CASSLNSGERLPDTQYF
>TRBD1|.|TRBJ1-1|TRBV19
TGTGCCACAGAGGACAGGTTTAACACTGAAGCTTTCTTT
CATEDRFNTEAFF
>TRBD2|.|TRBJ2-1|TRBV9
TGTGCCAGCAGCCTTAGCGGGAGTGTCTACAATGAGCAGTTCTTC
CASSLSGSVYNEQFF
>.|once|TRBJ1-2|TRBV5-4
TGTGCCAGCAGCTTGGCTCAGCCGGGAGCTTCTGGCTACACCTTC
CASSLAQPGASGYTF
>TRBD1|.|TRBJ1-4|TRBV28
TGTGCCAGCAGCCCCTACAGGGGTCTTAATGAAAAACTGTTTTTT
CASSPYRGLNEKLFF
>.|.|TRBJ2-3|TRBV18
TGTGCCAGCTCACCACCGTCAACCCCCTCGCCGGGGAATACGCAGTATTTT
CASSPPSTPSPGNTQYF
>.|.|TRBJ2-7|TRBV5-1
TGCGCCAGCAGCTTGGTTGGAGCGTCCTACGAGCAGTACTTC
CASSLVGASYEQYF
>.|.|TRBJ2-5|TRBV7-8
TGTGCCAGCAGCCCCCGGACATCATACTTAAAAGAGACCCAGTACTTC
CASSPRTSYLKETQYF
>.|.|TRBJ2-7|TRBV20-1
TGCAGTGCTAGTCAGGCCTCAGACTACGAGCAGTACTTC
CSASQASDYEQYF
>.|.|TRBJ1-6|TRBV30
TGTGCCTGGGGGGGATCGGGGGATTCACCCCTCCACTTT
CAWGGSGDSPLHF
>.|.|TRBJ2-5|TRBV2
TGTGCCAGCAGTGGTCTGGGGGGAGGGACCCAGTACTTC
CASSGLGGGTQYF
>.|once|TRBJ1-5|TRBV7-6
TGTGCCAGCAGCTTAGTATCGGGTCAAAATCAGCCCCAGCATTTT
CASSLVSGQNQPQHF
>.|.|TRBJ2-7|TRBV28
TGTGCCAGCAGGGCCCTGGGCGGGACCCTCTACGAGCAGTACTTC
CASRALGGTLYEQYF
>TRBD2|.|TRBJ2-1|TRBV7-8
TGTGCCAGCAGCCCGAGAGATCCCTGGGCTAGCGGCTACAATGAGCAGTTCTTC
CASSPRDPWASGYNEQFF
>TRBD1|.|TRBJ1-6|TRBV6-4
TGTGCCAGCAGAAACGGACAGGGTGGTAACTCACCCCTCCACTTT
CASRNGQGGNSPLHF
>.|once|TRBJ1-2|TRBV5-4
TGTGCCAGCAGCTTTGGGACGGGGGGGTCGATTGGCTACACCTTC
CASSFGTGGSIGYTF
>.|.|TRBJ2-1|TRBV15
TGTGCCACCAGCAGAGGCGACAGGATCAACAATGAGCAGTTCTTC
CATSRGDRINNEQFF
>TRBD2|.|TRBJ2-5|TRBV7-8
TGTGCCAGCAGCCCCAGGACTAGCGGGAGTCAGACCCAGTACTTC
CASSPRTSGSQTQYF
>TRBD1|once|TRBJ2-7|TRBV7-9
TGTGCCAGCAGCACAAGGACAGGGTTGTATTACGAGCAGTACTTC
CASSTRTGLYYEQYF
>.|few|TRBJ2-7|TRBV12-3/TRBV12-4
TGTGCCAGCAGTTTAAGAGACTACGAGCAGTACTTC
CASSLRDYEQYF
>.|.|TRBJ2-3|TRBV5-6
TGTGCCAGCAGCTTGAGTACAGGGAAAATCGGTACGCAGTATTTT
CASSLSTGKIGTQYF
>.|.|TRBJ1-2|TRBV7-7
TGTGCCAGCAGGTGGGGCGGGATGTACTATGGCTACACCTTC
CASRWGGMYYGYTF
>TRBD2|few|TRBJ2-1|TRBV6-1
TGTGCCAGCAGTGCCCCCTGGACTAGCGGGAGTATCCCGACCAACAATGAGCAGTTCTTC
CASSAPWTSGSIPTNNEQFF
>.|.|TRBJ2-7|TRBV7-9
TGTGCCAGCAGCTTAACAATTTACGAGCAGTACTTC
CASSLTIYEQYF
>.|once|TRBJ2-7|TRBV2
TGTGCCAGCAGTGTAACGGGGGTGGAGCAGTACTTC
CASSVTGVEQYF
>TRBD2|.|TRBJ2-2|TRBV7-9
TGTGCCAGCAGCTTAGCTCTAGGTAGCGGGAGACGTGGCGGGGAGCTGTTTTTT
CASSLALGSGRRGGELFF
>.|.|TRBJ2-7|TRBV11-1
TGTGCCAGCAGCTTCAGAAGGGGGTTTTCCTACGAGCAGTACTTC
CASSFRRGFSYEQYF
>TRBD2|once|TRBJ2-7|TRBV28
TGTGCCAGCAGTCCCCGCGGGAGGGGAACCTACGAGCAGTACTTC
CASSPRGRGTYEQYF
>.|.|TRBJ1-1|TRBV10-1
TGCGCCAGCAGTGAGGGGGGGGCCACTGAAGCTTTCTTT
CASSEGGATEAFF
>.|.|TRBJ2-7|TRBV2
TGTGCCAGCAGTACCCACAACGAGCAGTACTTC
CASSTHNEQYF
>.|.|TRBJ1-3|TRBV9
TGTGCCAGCAGCCACTCAAACACCATATATTTT
CASSHSNTIYF
>TRBD1|.|TRBJ1-6|TRBV5-1
TGCGCCAGCAGCGTGACAGGGGCGGGGAATTCACCCCTCCACTTT
CASSVTGAGNSPLHF
>.|.|TRBJ1-5|TRBV28
TGTGCCAGCAGTTCTTTACAGCCCCAGCATTTT
CASSSLQPQHF
>.|.|TRBJ1-5|TRBV6-6
TGTGCCAGCAGTTCAAGCGGGTCAGTCAATCAGCCCCAGCATTTT
CASSSSGSVNQPQHF
>.|.|TRBJ1-3|TRBV27
TGTGCCAGCAGCCCTGTAGCGGGAAACACCATATATTTT
CASSPVAGNTIYF
>TRBD2|.|TRBJ2-3|TRBV30
TGTGCCTGGAGTAGCGGGGAAGCTACGCAGTATTTT
CAWSSGEATQYF